This T cell receptor (beta chain) was retrieved from a study of human T cells and chemical hapten exposure. Study-level background: A mostly female patient group had alopecia areata, totalis or universalis. General study points: Since the donors had alopecia, their immune response may not be the same as that of healthy people. Among expanded TCRs, significantly more large CDR3 similarity clusters formed than among controls.

Time point indicated: patch test 1, 2 weeks after DPC sensitization. The treatment here: therapeutic diphenylcyclopropenone sensitization with weekly scalp DPC. Original data processing: Samples held a median of 95,638 TCRs, range about 23,224–700,000. One entry per CDR3 protein, called by TCRdb with MiXCR from the RACE reads. These V and J calls originate from TCRdb's pipeline instead of the authors' own analysis. The repertoire consists of tens of thousands of distinct CDR3 sequences, with approximately 35% occurring once and the leading ten covering more than 7%. On this clonotype itself: Antigen unknown.

CDR1 is SGHRS and CDR2 is YFSETQ in the germline V gene. Trimming cost V 4 bases and J 2 bases; bases outside gene matches: 9. The CDR3 contains 16 residues. Sequences were derived from whole blood, sampled in connection with sensitization to the hapten diphenylcyclopropenone (DPC). This TCR was recovered from a man aged 40-50 years with alopecia areata. Some clones in this sample may be carry-over from other donors' samples. The V gene is TRBV5-1, the J gene TRBJ2-5; TRBD2 aligns across 9 bases. CDR3 sequence (DNA): TGCGCCAGCAGCCCTGGGCTAGCGGGGAATCAAGAGACCCAGTACTTC. This translates into CASSPGLAGNQETQYF.